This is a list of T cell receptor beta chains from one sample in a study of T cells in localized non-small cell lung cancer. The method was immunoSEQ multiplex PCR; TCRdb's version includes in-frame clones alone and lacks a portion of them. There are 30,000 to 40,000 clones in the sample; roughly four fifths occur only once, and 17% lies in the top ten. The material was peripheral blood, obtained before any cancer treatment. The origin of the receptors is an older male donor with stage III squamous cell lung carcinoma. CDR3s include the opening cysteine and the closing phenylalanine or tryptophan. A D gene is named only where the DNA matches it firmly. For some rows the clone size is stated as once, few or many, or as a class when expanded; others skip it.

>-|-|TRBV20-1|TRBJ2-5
TGCAGTGCTAGGAATTCGGAGACCCAGTACTTC
CSARNSETQYF
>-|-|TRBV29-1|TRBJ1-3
TGCAGCGTGGGGGACTTACAGACCTTCTCTGGAAACACCATATATTTT
CSVGDLQTFSGNTIYF
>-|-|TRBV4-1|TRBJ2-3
TGCGCCAGCAGCCTCACCGGTACAGTCCTTTCAGATACGCAGTATTTT
CASSLTGTVLSDTQYF
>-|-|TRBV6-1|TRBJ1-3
TGTGCCAGCAGTGTCACCCGACAACTCTCTGGAAACACCATATATTTT
CASSVTRQLSGNTIYF
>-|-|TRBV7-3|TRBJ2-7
TGTGCCAGCAGCTTAAGGGCAGACTACGAGCAGTACTTC
CASSLRADYEQYF
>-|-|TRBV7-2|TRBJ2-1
TGTGCCAGCAGGGGAATGGGCTCCTACAATGAGCAGTTCTTC
CASRGMGSYNEQFF
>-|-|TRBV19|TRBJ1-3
TGTGCCAGTACCACGGACAGTAGCTCTGGAAACACCATATATTTT
CASTTDSSSGNTIYF
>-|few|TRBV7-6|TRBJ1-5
TGTGCCAGCAGCCCTCAGCAGAGCAATCAGCCCCAGCATTTT
CASSPQQSNQPQHF
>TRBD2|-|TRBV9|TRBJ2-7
TGTGCCAGCAGCGTAGGAGCAACGGGAGGGCCTTACGAGCAGTACTTC
CASSVGATGGPYEQYF
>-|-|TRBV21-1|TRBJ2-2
TGTGCCAGCAGCAAAGCCGGGCCTAGCGGGAGGCCTAACACCGGGGAGCTGTTTTTT
CASSKAGPSGRPNTGELFF
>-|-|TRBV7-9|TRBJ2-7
TGTGCCAGCAGCTTATGGTCGGAACCCACCTACGAGCAGTACTTC
CASSLWSEPTYEQYF
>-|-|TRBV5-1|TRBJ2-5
TGCGCCAGCAGCTTTCAGGACAGCGGATTGGGAGAGACCCAGTACTTC
CASSFQDSGLGETQYF
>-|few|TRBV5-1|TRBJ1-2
TGCGCCAGCAGCTTGGCCGGGGTGGGACTAGGCTACACCTTC
CASSLAGVGLGYTF
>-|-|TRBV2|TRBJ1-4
TGTGCCAGCCGTGACTACAGGGCAACTAATGAAAAACTGTTTTTT
CASRDYRATNEKLFF
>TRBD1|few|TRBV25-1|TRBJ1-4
TGTGCCAGCAGTGAATCCCTGGACAGGGATGAAAAACTGTTTTTT
CASSESLDRDEKLFF
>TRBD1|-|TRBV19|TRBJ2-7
TGTGCCAGTAGTTCCCGACAGGGAACCTACGAGCAGTACTTC
CASSSRQGTYEQYF
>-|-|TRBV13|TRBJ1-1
TGTGCCAGCAGCCTTAAAACGGTGAACACTGAAGCTTTCTTT
CASSLKTVNTEAFF
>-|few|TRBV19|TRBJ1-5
TGTGCCAGTAGTAACCCAACAGGGTATGCTGCTCAGCCCCAGCATTTT
CASSNPTGYAAQPQHF
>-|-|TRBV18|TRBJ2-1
TGTGCCAGCTCATCAACAGCGAACTCCTACAATGAGCAGTTCTTC
CASSSTANSYNEQFF